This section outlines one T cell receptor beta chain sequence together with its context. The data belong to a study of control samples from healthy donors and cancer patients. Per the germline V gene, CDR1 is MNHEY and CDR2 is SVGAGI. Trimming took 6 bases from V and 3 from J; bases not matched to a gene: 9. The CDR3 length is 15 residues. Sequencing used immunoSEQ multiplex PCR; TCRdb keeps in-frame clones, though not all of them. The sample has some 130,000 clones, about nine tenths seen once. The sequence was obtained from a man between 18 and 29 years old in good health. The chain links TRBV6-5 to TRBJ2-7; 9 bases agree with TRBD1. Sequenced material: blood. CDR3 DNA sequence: TGTGCCAGCAGCGCTCGGACAGGGGCTTTCTACGAGCAGTACTTC. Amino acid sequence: CASSARTGAFYEQYF.